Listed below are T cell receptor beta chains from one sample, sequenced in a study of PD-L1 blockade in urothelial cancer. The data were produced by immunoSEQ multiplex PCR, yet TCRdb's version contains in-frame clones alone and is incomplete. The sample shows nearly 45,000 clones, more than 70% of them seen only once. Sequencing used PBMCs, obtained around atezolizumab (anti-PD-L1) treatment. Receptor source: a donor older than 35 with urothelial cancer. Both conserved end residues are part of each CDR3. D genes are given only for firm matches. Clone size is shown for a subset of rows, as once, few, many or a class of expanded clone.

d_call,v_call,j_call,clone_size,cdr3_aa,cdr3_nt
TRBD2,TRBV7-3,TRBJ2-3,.,CASSKGLAGADTQYF,TGTGCCAGCAGCAAAGGACTAGCGGGAGCTGATACGCAGTATTTT
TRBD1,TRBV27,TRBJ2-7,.,CASSLGDRATRALDF,TGTGCCAGCAGTTTAGGCGACAGGGCAACCAGGGCTTTGGACTTC
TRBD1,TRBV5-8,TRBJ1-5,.,CASSLVFGQGANQPQHF,TGTGCCAGCAGCTTGGTTTTCGGACAGGGGGCCAATCAGCCCCAGCATTTT
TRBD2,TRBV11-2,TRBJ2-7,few,CASSLVGARLAAYEQYF,TGTGCCAGCAGCTTAGTGGGGGCAAGACTAGCGGCGTACGAGCAGTACTTC
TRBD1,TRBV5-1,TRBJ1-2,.,CASSLLDRESGYTF,TGCGCCAGCAGCCTTCTCGACAGGGAGTCCGGCTACACCTTC
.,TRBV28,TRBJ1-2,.,CATTSGRYGYTF,TGTGCCACCACTTCTGGGCGCTATGGCTACACCTTC
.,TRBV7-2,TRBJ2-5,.,CASSSEPYQETQYF,TGTGCCAGCAGCTCAGAACCGTACCAAGAGACCCAGTACTTC
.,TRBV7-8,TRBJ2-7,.,CASSPPGQTYEQYF,TGTGCCAGCAGCCCCCCAGGGCAAACCTACGAGCAGTACTTC
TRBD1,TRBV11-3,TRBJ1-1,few,CATRQGSNTEAFF,TGTGCCACCCGACAGGGCTCGAACACTGAAGCTTTCTTT
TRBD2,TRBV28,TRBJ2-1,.,CASTNGLAGTSNNEQFF,TGTGCCAGCACCAATGGACTAGCGGGCACATCCAACAATGAGCAGTTCTTC
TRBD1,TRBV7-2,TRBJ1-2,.,CASSPWTGGRGYTF,TGTGCCAGCAGCCCGTGGACAGGGGGACGTGGCTACACCTTC
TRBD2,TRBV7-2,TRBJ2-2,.,CASSPPREDGGELFF,TGTGCCAGCAGCCCCCCTCGGGAGGACGGCGGGGAGCTGTTTTTT
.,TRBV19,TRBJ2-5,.,CASSAARGWSQYF,TGTGCCAGTAGTGCGGCCCGCGGGTGGTCCCAGTACTTC
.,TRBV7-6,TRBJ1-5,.,CASSAGEQPQHF,TGTGCCAGCAGCGCAGGCGAGCAGCCCCAGCATTTT
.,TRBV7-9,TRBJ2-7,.,CASSFEREQYF,TGTGCCAGCAGCTTTGAGCGGGAGCAGTACTTC
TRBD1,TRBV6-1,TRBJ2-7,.,CASSEDPDRGRSYEQYF,TGTGCCAGCAGTGAAGATCCTGACAGGGGGCGAAGTTACGAGCAGTACTTC
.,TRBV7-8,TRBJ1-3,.,CASRPSRVRDSGNTIYF,TGTGCCAGCCGACCCAGCAGGGTGAGAGACTCTGGAAACACCATATATTTT
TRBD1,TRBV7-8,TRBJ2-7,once,CASSLGGTGGYEQYF,TGTGCCAGCAGCTTAGGGGGGACAGGGGGGTACGAGCAGTACTTC
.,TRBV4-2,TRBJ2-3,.,CASSQTWATSTDTQYF,TGTGCCAGCAGCCAAACCTGGGCCACTAGCACAGATACGCAGTATTTT
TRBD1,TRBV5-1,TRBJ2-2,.,CASSLGTGVNTGELFF,TGCGCCAGCAGCTTGGGGACAGGGGTGAACACCGGGGAGCTGTTTTTT
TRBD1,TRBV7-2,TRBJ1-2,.,CASSPDRGLGYTF,TGTGCCAGCAGCCCCGACAGGGGCCTTGGCTACACCTTC
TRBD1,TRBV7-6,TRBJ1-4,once,CASSPGTGGGKLFF,TGTGCCAGCAGCCCCGGGACAGGGGGGGGAAAACTGTTTTTT
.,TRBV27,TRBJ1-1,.,CASSLGQRPNTEAFF,TGTGCCAGCAGTTTAGGGCAGCGGCCGAACACTGAAGCTTTCTTT
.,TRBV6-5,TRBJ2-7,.,CASSYSVAVAYEQYF,TGTGCCAGCAGTTACTCGGTGGCGGTGGCCTACGAGCAGTACTTC
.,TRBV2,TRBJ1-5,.,CASVGERYQPQHF,TGTGCCAGCGTGGGTGAGCGGTATCAGCCCCAGCATTTT
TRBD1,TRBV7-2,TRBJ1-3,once,CASSLGGGTGSGNTIYF,TGTGCCAGCAGCTTAGGGGGGGGGACAGGGTCTGGAAACACCATATATTTT
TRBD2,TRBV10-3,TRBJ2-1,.,CAPELAGGDNEQFF,TGTGCCCCTGAACTAGCGGGAGGGGACAATGAGCAGTTCTTC
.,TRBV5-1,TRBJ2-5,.,CASSLGLLQGGGGDTQYF,TGCGCCAGCAGCTTGGGGCTCCTACAAGGGGGCGGAGGGGACACCCAGTACTTC
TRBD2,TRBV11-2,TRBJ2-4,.,CASSSLGLAGVPRNIQYF,TGTGCCAGCAGCTCCCTGGGACTAGCGGGAGTCCCCCGAAACATTCAGTACTTC
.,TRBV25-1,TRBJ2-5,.,CASSELGGAETQYF,TGTGCCAGCAGTGAATTAGGAGGGGCGGAGACCCAGTACTTC
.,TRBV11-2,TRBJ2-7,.,CASSAGLGGYEQYF,TGTGCCAGCAGCGCCGGGCTGGGGGGCTACGAGCAGTACTTC
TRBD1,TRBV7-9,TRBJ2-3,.,CASSLVHRGTDTQYF,TGTGCCAGCAGCTTAGTTCACAGGGGAACAGATACGCAGTATTTT
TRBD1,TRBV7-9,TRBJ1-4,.,CASSSLGTVNEKLFF,TGTGCCAGCAGCTCCCTCGGGACAGTTAATGAAAAACTGTTTTTT
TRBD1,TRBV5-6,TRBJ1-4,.,CASSPPGTAESKLFF,TGTGCCAGCAGCCCCCCCGGGACAGCCGAATCAAAACTGTTTTTT
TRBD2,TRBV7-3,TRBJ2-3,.,CASTPIAGPRDTQYF,TGTGCCAGCACCCCAATAGCGGGACCCCGGGATACGCAGTATTTT
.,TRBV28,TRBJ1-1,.,CASSLPGRRTEAFF,TGTGCCAGCAGTTTGCCAGGGCGTAGGACTGAAGCTTTCTTT
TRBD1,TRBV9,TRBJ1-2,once,CASSGRDRVSNGYTF,TGTGCCAGCAGCGGCCGGGACAGGGTCTCAAATGGCTACACCTTC
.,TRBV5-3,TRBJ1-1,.,CARSLGGEAFF,TGTGCCAGAAGCTTGGGAGGTGAAGCTTTCTTT
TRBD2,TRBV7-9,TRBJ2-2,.,CASSLNAGVKTGELFF,TGTGCCAGCAGCTTAAACGCGGGAGTGAAGACCGGGGAGCTGTTTTTT
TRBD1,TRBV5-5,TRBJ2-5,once,CASSLPGGGETQYF,TGTGCCAGCAGCTTGCCAGGGGGTGGAGAGACCCAGTACTTC
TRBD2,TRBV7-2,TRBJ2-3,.,CASSLGSLAGAGGTDTQYF,TGTGCCAGCAGCTTAGGGTCTTTAGCGGGAGCGGGCGGCACAGATACGCAGTATTTT
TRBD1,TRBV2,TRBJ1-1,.,CASSEPGQMNTEAFF,TGTGCCAGCAGTGAGCCGGGACAGATGAACACTGAAGCTTTCTTT
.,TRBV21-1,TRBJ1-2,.,CASRPLSCSRKGNYGYTF,TGTGCCAGCAGACCCCTTAGCTGTAGCAGGAAGGGGAACTATGGCTACACCTTC
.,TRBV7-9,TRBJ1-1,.,CASSFGNTEAFF,TGTGCCAGCAGCTTCGGGAACACTGAAGCTTTCTTT
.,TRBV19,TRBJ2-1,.,CASSIGSLVEQFF,TGTGCCAGTAGTATAGGGTCCCTAGTTGAGCAGTTCTTC
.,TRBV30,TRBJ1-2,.,CAWGPNRGNGYTF,TGTGCCTGGGGGCCCAATAGGGGGAATGGCTACACCTTC
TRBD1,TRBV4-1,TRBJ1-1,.,CASSPRQGPNTEAFF,TGCGCCAGCAGCCCCCGACAGGGCCCGAACACTGAAGCTTTCTTT
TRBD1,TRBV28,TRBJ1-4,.,CASRGQGVEEEKLFF,TGTGCCAGCAGGGGACAGGGGGTTGAGGAGGAAAAACTGTTTTTT
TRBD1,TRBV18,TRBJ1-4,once,CASSDRENEKLFF,TGTGCCAGCTCAGACAGGGAGAATGAAAAACTGTTTTTT
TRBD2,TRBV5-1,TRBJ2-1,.,CASTQGLAGSGEQFF,TGCGCCAGCACCCAGGGACTAGCGGGATCTGGTGAGCAGTTCTTC
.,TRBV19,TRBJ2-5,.,CASSIDLANQETQYF,TGTGCCAGTAGTATAGATCTGGCAAACCAAGAGACCCAGTACTTC
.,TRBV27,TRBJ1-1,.,CASSLSGGTSEAFF,TGTGCCAGCAGTTTATCGGGCGGGACCTCCGAAGCTTTCTTT
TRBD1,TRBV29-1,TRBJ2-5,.,CSVVGTGRETQYF,TGCAGCGTTGTGGGGACAGGTCGGGAGACCCAGTACTTC
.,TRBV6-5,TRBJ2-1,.,CASSYQGSSYNEQFF,TGTGCCAGCAGTTACCAGGGTAGCTCCTACAATGAGCAGTTCTTC
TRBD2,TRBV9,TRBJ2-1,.,CASRTSGSYYNEQFF,TGTGCCAGTAGGACTAGCGGGAGTTACTACAATGAGCAGTTCTTC
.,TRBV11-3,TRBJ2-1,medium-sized,CASSAWENEQFF,TGTGCCAGCAGCGCCTGGGAGAATGAGCAGTTCTTC
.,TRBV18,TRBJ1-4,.,CASSGQGDEKLFF,TGTGCCAGCTCAGGGCAGGGCGATGAAAAACTGTTTTTT
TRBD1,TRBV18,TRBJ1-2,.,CASSPRQGAGANYGYTF,TGTGCCAGCTCACCCCGACAGGGGGCCGGAGCTAACTATGGCTACACCTTC